The T cell receptor (beta chain) described here comes from a study of OX40 agonist ivuxolimab in advanced cancers. Study information: At doses from 0.01 to 10 mg/kg, patients were given intravenous ivuxolimab every 2 weeks. Broader study findings: Partial responders at 0.1-3.0 mg/kg had among the lowest clonal expansion.

As for this clone: Its antigen is still unknown.

Here immunoSEQ multiplex PCR was the method, and the copy in TCRdb shows in-frame clones only, minus some. The data contain roughly 79,000 clones, 70% to 85% of them seen just once; the ten biggest clones take up roughly 0.48%. Germline CDR1 reads PRHDT; CDR2 reads FYEKMQ (reference sequence). The CDR3 is 16 amino acids. Trimming cost V 1 base and J 3 bases; bases outside gene matches: 4. The source was CD4+ or CD8+ T cells sorted from blood, collected in a trial of the OX40 agonist ivuxolimab. The gene calls are TRBV13 and TRBJ2-5; 11 bases match TRBD2. This receptor was identified in an adult with an advanced solid tumor such as melanoma, head and neck, liver or kidney cancer. DNA for the CDR3: TGTGCCAGCAGCTTAGTACTAGCGGGAGAGGAAGAGACCCAGTACTTC. This gives the protein CASSLVLAGEEETQYF.